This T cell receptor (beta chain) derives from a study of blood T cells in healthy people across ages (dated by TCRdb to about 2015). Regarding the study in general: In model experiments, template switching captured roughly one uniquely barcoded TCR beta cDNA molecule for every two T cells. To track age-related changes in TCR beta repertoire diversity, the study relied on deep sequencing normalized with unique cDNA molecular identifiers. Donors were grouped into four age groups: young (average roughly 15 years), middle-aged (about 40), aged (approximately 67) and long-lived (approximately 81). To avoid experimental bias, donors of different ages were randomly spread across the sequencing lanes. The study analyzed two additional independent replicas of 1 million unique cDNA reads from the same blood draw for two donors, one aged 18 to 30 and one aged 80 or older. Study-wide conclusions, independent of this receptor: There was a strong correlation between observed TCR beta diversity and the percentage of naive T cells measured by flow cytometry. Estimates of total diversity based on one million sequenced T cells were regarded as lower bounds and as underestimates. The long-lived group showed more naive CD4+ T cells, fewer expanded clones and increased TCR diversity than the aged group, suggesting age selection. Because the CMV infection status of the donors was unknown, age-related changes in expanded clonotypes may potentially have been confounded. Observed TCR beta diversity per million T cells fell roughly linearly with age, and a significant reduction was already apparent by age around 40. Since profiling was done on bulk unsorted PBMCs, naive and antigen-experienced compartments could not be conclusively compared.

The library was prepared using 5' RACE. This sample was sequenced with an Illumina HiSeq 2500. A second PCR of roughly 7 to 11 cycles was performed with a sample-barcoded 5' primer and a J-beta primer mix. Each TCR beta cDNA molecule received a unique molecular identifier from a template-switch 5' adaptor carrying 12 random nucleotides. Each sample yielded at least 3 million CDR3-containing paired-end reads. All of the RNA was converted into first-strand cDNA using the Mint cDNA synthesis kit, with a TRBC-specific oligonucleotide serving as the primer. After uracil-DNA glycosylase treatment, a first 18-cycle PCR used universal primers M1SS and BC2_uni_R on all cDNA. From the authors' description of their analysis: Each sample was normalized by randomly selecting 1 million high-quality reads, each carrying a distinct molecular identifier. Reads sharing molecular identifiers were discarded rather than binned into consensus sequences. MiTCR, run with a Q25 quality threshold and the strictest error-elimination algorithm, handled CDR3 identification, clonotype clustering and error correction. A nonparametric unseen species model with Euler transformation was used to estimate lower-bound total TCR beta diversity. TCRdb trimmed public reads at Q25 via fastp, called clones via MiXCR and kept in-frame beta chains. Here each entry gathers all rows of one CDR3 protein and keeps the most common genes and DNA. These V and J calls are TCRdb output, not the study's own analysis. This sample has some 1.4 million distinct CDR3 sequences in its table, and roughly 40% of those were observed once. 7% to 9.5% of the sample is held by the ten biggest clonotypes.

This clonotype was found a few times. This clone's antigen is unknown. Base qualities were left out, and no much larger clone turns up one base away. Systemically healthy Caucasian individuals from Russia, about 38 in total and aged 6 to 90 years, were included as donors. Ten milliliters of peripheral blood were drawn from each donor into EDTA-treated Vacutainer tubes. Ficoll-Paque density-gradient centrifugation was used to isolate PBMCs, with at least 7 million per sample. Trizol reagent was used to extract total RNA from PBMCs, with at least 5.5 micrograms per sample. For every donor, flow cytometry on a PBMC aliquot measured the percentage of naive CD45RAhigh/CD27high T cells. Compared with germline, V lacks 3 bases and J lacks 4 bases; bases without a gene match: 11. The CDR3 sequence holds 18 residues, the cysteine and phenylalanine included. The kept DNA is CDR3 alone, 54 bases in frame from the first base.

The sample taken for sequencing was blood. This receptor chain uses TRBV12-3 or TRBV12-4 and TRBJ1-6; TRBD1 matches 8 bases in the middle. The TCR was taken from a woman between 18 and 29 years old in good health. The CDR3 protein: CASSFIPDREFYNSPLHF. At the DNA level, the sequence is TGTGCCAGCAGTTTTATCCCGGACAGGGAATTTTATAATTCACCCCTCCACTTT.